The next 21 T cell receptor beta chains were all read from a single sample in a study of cytomegalovirus exposure and HLA in healthy donors. Sequenced by immunoSEQ multiplex PCR; TCRdb stores in-frame clones only, minus some. The sample lists more than 95,000 clones; about 90% were seen once. Specimen: PBMCs. All receptors derive from a woman between 18 and 29 years old in good health and CMV-seronegative.

The J gene is TRBJ2-7, the V gene TRBV28; maybe TRBD1 (6 bases). Trimming took 6 bases from V and 3 from J, leaving 9 bases between them. From germline, CDR1 is MDHEN and CDR2 SYDVKM. The CDR3 covers 12 residues. Here the CDR3 DNA reads TGTGCCAGCAGCACGACAGGCTACGAGCAGTACTTC. This encodes CASSTTGYEQYF.

This clone was detected once. The V and J genes are TRBV30 and TRBJ1-1; TRBD1 might be the D (5 bases). Germline CDR1 and CDR2: GTSNPN and SVGIG (reference sequence). V dropped 1 base and J dropped 11 bases, with 14 bases sitting between them. The CDR3 is made up of 12 amino acids. CDR3 sequence: CAWSALGTWAFF. The CDR3 coding sequence is TGTGCCTGGAGTGCTTTGGGGACTTGGGCTTTCTTT.

The chain uses TRBV6-1 and TRBJ2-7, with 11 positions matching TRBD1. The ends lost 1 base at V and 6 bases at J; junction bases unmatched: 2. This CDR3 has 14 amino acids. Germline values: CDR1 MNHNS, CDR2 SASEGT. The CDR3 nucleotides read TGTGCCAGCAGTGAAGTGGGACAGGGGGGCGAGCAGTACTTC. As protein: CASSEVGQGGEQYF.

The chain links TRBV18 to TRBJ2-5; TRBD1 matches at 9 bases. The CDR3 is 13 residues long. The V gene end was trimmed by 6 bases and the J gene end by 5 bases; junction bases not matched to a gene: 4. From germline, CDR1 is KGHSH and CDR2 LQKENI. In DNA form, the CDR3 reads TGTGCCAGCTCCCTAGGACAGGGGGAGACCCAGTACTTC. Protein sequence: CASSLGQGETQYF.

The chain recombines TRBV5-4 with TRBJ2-1; 7 bases agree with TRBD1. This CDR3 contains 15 residues. Germline V gene data show CDR1 as SGHNT and CDR2 as YYREEE (reference sequence). The trim removed 3 bases at V and 3 bases at J, leaving 6 bases unmatched. Here the CDR3 DNA reads TGTGCCAGCAGCTCTAAGGGGGCCGACTACAATGAGCAGTTCTTC. The encoded protein is CASSSKGADYNEQFF.

The V call is TRBV2, the J call TRBJ1-5, with a tentative D call TRBD1 (6 bases). The V and J ends lost 7 bases and 1 base respectively, with 14 bases between them. This CDR3 region has 15 residues. Germline CDR1 and CDR2: SNHLY and FYNNEI. The DNA for the CDR3 is TGTGCCAGCACCCGGACAGATGCGAGCAATCAGCCCCAGCATTTT. It specifies CASTRTDASNQPQHF.

This clone was observed once. V and J are TRBV5-1 and TRBJ1-3, with 7 positions matching TRBD1. Looked up from germline, CDR1 is SGHRS and CDR2 is YFSETQ. This CDR3 region has 15 residues. The V and J ends lost 4 bases and 4 bases, in that order; junction bases with no gene match: 8. For the CDR3, the DNA is TGCGCCAGCAGCAAGGGGGGACAGATGGGAAACACCATATATTTT. Its protein is CASSKGGQMGNTIYF.

V gene TRBV6-5 combines with J gene TRBJ2-7, with a tentative D call TRBD1 (6 bases). V lost 3 bases to trimming and J lost 11 bases, with 14 bases between them. CDR1 MNHEY and CDR2 SVGAGI come from the germline V gene. There are 12 residues in the CDR3. Here the CDR3 reads CASSYGRQAEYF. DNA for the CDR3: TGTGCCAGCAGTTATGGGCGACAGGCTGAGTACTTC.

CDR3 region: CASSSGQGVPYEQYF. CDR3 bases: TGTGCCAGCAGTTCGGGACAGGGGGTCCCCTACGAGCAGTACTTC. The rearrangement uses TRBV28 and TRBJ2-7, with TRBD1 matching over 11 bases. This CDR3 contains 15 residues. Germline loops: CDR1 MDHEN, CDR2 SYDVKM. Trimming at V came to 4 bases and at J to 2 bases, leaving 4 bases not matched to a gene. Supplemented by reference TRBV28 and TRBJ2-7, the full variable domain reads DVKVTQSSRYLVKRTGEKVFLECVQDMDHENMFWYRQDPGLGLRLIYFSYDVKMKEKGDIPEGYSVSREKKERFSLILESASTNQTSMYLCASSSGQGVPYEQYFGPGTRLTVT.

V and J are TRBV30 and TRBJ2-3; 10 bases agree with TRBD2. Germline V gives CDR1 GTSNPN, CDR2 SVGIG (reference sequence). V shed 2 bases and J 0 bases; nucleotides not matched to a gene: 14. CDR3 length: 19 residues. The CDR3 DNA reads TGTGCCTGGAGTACGTTCTTGCTGGGACTAGCGAGTAGCACAGATACGCAGTATTTT. Encoded protein: CAWSTFLLGLASSTDTQYF.

The chain has TRBV28 and TRBJ1-1, with D possibly TRBD1 on 6 matching bases. V lost 8 bases and J lost 4, with 11 bases in between. Germline-derived CDR1 and CDR2 are MDHEN and SYDVKM. The CDR3 spans 12 residues. The CDR3: CASWEGGTEAFF. CDR3 nucleotide sequence: TGTGCCAGCTGGGAGGGGGGCACTGAAGCTTTCTTT.

The chain combines TRBV5-1 with TRBJ2-5, with TRBD2 identical over 7 bases. CDR1 and CDR2 from the germline V gene are SGHRS and YFSETQ. This CDR3 comprises 15 residues. J was trimmed by 0 bases and V by 3 bases; bases with no gene match: 5. CDR3 coding DNA: TGCGCCAGCAGCTCCGAGGGAGGGTACCAAGAGACCCAGTACTTC. Its translation is CASSSEGGYQETQYF.

This chain joins TRBV18 and TRBJ1-2; D is possibly TRBD1 (6 bases). Germline V lookup: CDR1 KGHSH, CDR2 LQKENI. This CDR3 has 13 residues. Trimming removed 4 bases at V and 8 bases at J, with 14 bases between. The CDR3 sequence is CASSLNRDQGYTF. The CDR3 bases are TGTGCCAGCTCACTTAACAGGGATCAGGGCTACACCTTC.

CDR3 sequence reads: CASSPLAESSTDTQYF. The CDR3 bases are TGTGCCAGCAGCCCCCTAGCGGAGAGTAGCACAGATACGCAGTATTTT. The gene calls are TRBV9 and TRBJ2-3; TRBD2 agrees at 7 bases. The germline gives CDR1 SGDLS, CDR2 YYNGEE. The CDR3 length is 16 residues. The ends lost 4 bases at V and 0 bases at J; junction bases unmatched: 8.

A few counts support this clone. The chain joins TRBV27 to TRBJ2-2; the D is unclear. The CDR3 extends over 14 amino acids. The germline V and J ends were trimmed by 1 base and 2 bases, with 5 bases remaining between them. CDR1 and CDR2 from the germline V gene are MNHEY and SMNVEV (reference sequence). CDR3 DNA sequence: TGTGCCAGCAGTTTATGGGCCAACACCGGGGAGCTGTTTTTT. Its translation: CASSLWANTGELFF.

This chain joins TRBV27 and TRBJ2-1, with a weak D call TRBD2 (5 bases). V was clipped by 4 bases and J by 5 bases, with 21 bases between them. Germline assignment: CDR1 MNHEY and CDR2 SMNVEV (reference sequence). This CDR3 is built from 17 residues. The DNA of the CDR3 is TGTGCCAGCAGTTCCCTCCCCTGGGCTAGCAACCACAATGAGCAGTTCTTC. Protein product: CASSSLPWASNHNEQFF.

This rearrangement joins TRBV6-4 to TRBJ1-1; 7 bases match TRBD1. Unmatched junction bases numbered 5, after V lost 5 bases and J lost 2 bases. The V gene's germline CDR1 is MRHNA and CDR2 SNTAGT. There are 14 residues in the CDR3. The CDR3 DNA reads TGTGCCAGCAGTCGGACAGGATATAACACTGAAGCTTTCTTT. Residues: CASSRTGYNTEAFF.

The V call is TRBV10-2, the J call TRBJ2-7, with 8 bases identical to TRBD2. There are 14 residues in the CDR3. Looked up from germline, CDR1 is WSHSY and CDR2 is SAAADI. V lost 3 bases to trimming and J lost 0 bases; unmatched junction nucleotides: 1. The CDR3, as DNA: TGCGCCAGCAGTGACGGGGGGGCCTCCTACGAGCAGTACTTC. Its protein is CASSDGGASYEQYF.

The chain couples TRBV4-2 to TRBJ2-5; 7 bases are a match to TRBD1. Germline CDR1 reads LGHNA; CDR2 reads YNFKEQ. The length of the CDR3 is 14 residues. The trim removed 3 bases at V and 2 bases at J, leaving 3 bases unmatched. The CDR3 DNA is TGTGCCAGCAGCCAGGGGACAGCGCAAGAGACCCAGTACTTC. Its translation is CASSQGTAQETQYF.

The chain carries TRBV7-3 and TRBJ2-5; tentative D call: TRBD2 (5 bases). The V end was cut by 1 base, the J end by 5 bases, with 14 bases between. CDR3 length: 15 amino acids. The germline V gene has CDR1 SGHTA and CDR2 FQGTGA. The CDR3 spells CASSLNLARGETQYF. CDR3 bases: TGTGCCAGCAGCTTAAATCTTGCACGAGGGGAGACCCAGTACTTC. Drawing the rest from reference TRBV7-3 and TRBJ2-5, the complete variable domain is GAGVSQTPSNKVTEKGKYVELRCDPISGHTALYWYRQSLGQGPEFLIYFQGTGAADDSGLPNDRFFAVRPEGSVSTLKIQRTERGDSAVYLCASSLNLARGETQYFGPGTRLLVL.

A word on this clone: One end of the junction is discordant with germline, which a read error may explain. Other DNA variants within this sample encode the same CDR3. In DNA form, the CDR3 reads TGTGCCAGCAGCCCCCCAGGGACAGGGTCTTACGAGCAGTACTTT. Protein: CASSPPGTGSYEQYF. The J gene is TRBJ2-7, the V gene TRBV6-5, with TRBD1 matching over 9 bases. The germline V gene has CDR1 MNHEY and CDR2 SVGAGI. This CDR3 contains 15 residues.